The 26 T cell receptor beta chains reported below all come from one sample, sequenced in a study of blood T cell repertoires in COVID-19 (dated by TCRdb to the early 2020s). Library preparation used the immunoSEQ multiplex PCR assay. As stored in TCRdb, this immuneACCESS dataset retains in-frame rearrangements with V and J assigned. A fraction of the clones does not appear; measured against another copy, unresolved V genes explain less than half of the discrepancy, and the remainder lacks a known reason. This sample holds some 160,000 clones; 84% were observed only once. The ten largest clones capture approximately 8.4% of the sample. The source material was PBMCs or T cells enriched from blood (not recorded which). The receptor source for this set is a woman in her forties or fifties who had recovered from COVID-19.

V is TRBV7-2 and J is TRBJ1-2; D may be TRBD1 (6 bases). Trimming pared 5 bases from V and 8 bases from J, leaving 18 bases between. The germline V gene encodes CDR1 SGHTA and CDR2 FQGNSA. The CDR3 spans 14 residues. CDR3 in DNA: TGTGCCAGCAGCGTCGACAGAGGGGGGGCGGGCTACACCTTC. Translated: CASSVDRGGAGYTF.

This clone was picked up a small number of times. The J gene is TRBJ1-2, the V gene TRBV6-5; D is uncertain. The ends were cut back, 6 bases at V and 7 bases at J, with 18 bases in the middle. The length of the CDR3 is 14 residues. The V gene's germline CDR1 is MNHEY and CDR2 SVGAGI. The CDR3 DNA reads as TGTGCCAGCAGCACACGGGGTCTTTGGGCTGGCTACACCTTC. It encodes CASSTRGLWAGYTF.

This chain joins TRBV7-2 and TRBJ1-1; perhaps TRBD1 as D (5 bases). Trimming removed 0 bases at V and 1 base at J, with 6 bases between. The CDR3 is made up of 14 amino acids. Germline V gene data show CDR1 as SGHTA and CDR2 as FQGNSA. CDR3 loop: CASSLATGNTEAFF. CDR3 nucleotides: TGTGCCAGCAGCTTAGCTACAGGGAACACTGAAGCTTTCTTT.

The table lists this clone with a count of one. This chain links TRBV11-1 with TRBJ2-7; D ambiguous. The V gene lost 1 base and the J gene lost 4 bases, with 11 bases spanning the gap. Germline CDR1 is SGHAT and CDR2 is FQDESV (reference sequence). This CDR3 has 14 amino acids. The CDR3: CASSLDIPDYEQYF. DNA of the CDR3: TGTGCCAGCAGCTTAGACATTCCTGATTACGAGCAGTACTTC.

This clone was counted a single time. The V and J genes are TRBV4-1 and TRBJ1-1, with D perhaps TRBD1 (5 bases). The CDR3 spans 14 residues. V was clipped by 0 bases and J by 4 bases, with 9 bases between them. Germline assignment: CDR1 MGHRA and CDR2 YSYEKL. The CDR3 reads CASSQDLTVTEAFF. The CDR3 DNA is TGCGCCAGCAGCCAAGACTTGACAGTCACTGAAGCTTTCTTT.

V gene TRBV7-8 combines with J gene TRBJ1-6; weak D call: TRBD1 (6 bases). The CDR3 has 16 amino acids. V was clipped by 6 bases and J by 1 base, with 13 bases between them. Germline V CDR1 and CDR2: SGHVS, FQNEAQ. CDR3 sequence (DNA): TGTGCCAGCAGACCCTCCCAGGGGTCCTATAATTCACCCCTCCACTTT. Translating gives CASRPSQGSYNSPLHF.

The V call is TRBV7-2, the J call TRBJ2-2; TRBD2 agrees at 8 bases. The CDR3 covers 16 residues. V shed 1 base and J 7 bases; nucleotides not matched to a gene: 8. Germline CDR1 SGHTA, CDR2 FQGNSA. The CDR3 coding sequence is TGTGCCAGCAGCTTAGTTGCGGGGGGAACTGGCGGGGAGCTGTTTTTT. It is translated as CASSLVAGGTGGELFF.

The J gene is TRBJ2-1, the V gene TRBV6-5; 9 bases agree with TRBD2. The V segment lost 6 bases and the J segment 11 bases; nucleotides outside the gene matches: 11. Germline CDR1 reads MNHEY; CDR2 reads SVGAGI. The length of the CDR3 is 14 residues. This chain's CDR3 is CASSAGLAGTKQFF. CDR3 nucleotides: TGTGCCAGCAGCGCAGGCCTAGCGGGAACAAAGCAGTTCTTC.

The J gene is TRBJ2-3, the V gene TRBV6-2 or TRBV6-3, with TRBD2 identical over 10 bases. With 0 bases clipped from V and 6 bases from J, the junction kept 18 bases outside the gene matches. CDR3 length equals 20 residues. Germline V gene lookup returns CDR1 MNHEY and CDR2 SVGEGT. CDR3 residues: CASSYSASGSRDTQADTQYF. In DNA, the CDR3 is TGTGCCAGCAGTTACTCAGCTAGCGGGAGCCGGGACACACAAGCGGATACGCAGTATTTT.

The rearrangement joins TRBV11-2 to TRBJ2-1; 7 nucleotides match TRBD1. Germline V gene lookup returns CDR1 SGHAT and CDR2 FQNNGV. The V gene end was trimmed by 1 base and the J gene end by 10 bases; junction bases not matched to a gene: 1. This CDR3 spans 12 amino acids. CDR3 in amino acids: CASSLAGGEQFF. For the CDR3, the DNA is TGTGCCAGCAGCTTAGCAGGGGGAGAGCAGTTCTTC. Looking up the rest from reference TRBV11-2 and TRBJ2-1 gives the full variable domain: EAGVAQSPRYKIIEKRQSVAFWCNPISGHATLYWYQQILGQGPKLLIQFQNNGVVDDSQLPKDRFSAERLKGVDSTLKIQPAKLEDSAVYLCASSLAGGEQFFGPGTRLTVL.

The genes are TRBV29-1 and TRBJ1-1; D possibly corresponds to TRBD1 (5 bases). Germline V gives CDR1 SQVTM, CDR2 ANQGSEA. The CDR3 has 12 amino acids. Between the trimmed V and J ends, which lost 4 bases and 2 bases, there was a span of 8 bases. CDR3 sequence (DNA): TGCAGCGTTGGGGGGGTAAACACTGAAGCTTTCTTT. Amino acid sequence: CSVGGVNTEAFF. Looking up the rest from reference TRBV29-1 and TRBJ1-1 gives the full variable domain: SAVISQKPSRDICQRGTSLTIQCQVDSQVTMMFWYRQQPGQSLTLIATANQGSEATYESGFVIDKFPISRPNLTFSTLTVSNMSPEDSSIYLCSVGGVNTEAFFGQGTRLTVV.

CDR3 in DNA: TGTGCCATCAGTCAGGGACTAGCGGGGGGGTTGTACGAGCAGTACTTC. Amino acids: CAISQGLAGGLYEQYF. The chain carries TRBV10-3 and TRBJ2-7, with 16 bases fitting TRBD2. After removal of 5 bases from V and 4 bases from J, the junction contained 5 bases not matched to a gene. The length of the CDR3 is 16 residues. Germline CDR1 ENHRY, CDR2 SYGVKD.

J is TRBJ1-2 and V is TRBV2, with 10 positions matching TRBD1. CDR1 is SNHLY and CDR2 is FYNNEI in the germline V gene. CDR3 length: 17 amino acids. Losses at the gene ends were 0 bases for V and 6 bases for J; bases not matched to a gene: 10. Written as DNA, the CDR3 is TGTGCCAGCAGTGAAGCGCGTACGGGACAGGGGACCCATGGCTACACCTTC. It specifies CASSEARTGQGTHGYTF. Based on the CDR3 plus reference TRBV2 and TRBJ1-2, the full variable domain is EPEVTQTPSHQVTQMGQEVILRCVPISNHLYFYWYRQILGQKVEFLVSFYNNEISEKSEIFDDQFSVERPDGSNFTLKIRSTKLEDSAMYFCASSEARTGQGTHGYTFGSGTRLTVV.

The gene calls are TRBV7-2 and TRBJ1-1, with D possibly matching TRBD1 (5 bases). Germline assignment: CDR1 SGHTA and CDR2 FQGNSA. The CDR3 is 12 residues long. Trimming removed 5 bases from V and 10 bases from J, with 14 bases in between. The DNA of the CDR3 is TGTGCCAGCAGCCCGGCAGGGTTCGCAGCTTTCTTT. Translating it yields CASSPAGFAAFF.

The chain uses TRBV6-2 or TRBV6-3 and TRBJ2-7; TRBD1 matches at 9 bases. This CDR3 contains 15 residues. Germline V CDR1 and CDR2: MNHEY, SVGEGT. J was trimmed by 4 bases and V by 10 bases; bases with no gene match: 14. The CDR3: CANSPLLTGGYEQYF. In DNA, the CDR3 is TGTGCCAACAGCCCCCTGCTGACAGGGGGATACGAGCAGTACTTC.

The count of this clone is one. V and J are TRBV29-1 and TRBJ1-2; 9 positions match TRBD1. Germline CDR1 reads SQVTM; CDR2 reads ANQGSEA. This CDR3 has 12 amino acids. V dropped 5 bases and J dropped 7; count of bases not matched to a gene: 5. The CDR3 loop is CSVPGQGRGYTF. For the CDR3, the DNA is TGCAGCGTTCCGGGACAGGGACGTGGCTACACCTTC.

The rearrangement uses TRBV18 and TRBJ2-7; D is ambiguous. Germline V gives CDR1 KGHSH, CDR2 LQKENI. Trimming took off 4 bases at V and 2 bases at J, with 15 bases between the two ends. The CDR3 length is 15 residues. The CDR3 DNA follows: TGTGCCAGCTCACAAAGAAGTACCGAGACCTACGAGCAGTACTTC. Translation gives CASSQRSTETYEQYF.

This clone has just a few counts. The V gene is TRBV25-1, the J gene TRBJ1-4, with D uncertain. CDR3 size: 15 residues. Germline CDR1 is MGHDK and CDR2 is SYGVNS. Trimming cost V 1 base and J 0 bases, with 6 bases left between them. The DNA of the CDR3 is TGTGCCAGCAGTGAATTCGGGACAACTAATGAAAAACTGTTTTTT. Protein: CASSEFGTTNEKLFF.

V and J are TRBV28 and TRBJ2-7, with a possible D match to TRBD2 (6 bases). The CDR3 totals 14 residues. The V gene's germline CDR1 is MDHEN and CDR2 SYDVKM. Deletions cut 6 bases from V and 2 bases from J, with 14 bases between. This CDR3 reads CASRRDGMTYEQYF. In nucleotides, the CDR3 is TGTGCCAGCAGGCGGGACGGGATGACCTACGAGCAGTACTTC.

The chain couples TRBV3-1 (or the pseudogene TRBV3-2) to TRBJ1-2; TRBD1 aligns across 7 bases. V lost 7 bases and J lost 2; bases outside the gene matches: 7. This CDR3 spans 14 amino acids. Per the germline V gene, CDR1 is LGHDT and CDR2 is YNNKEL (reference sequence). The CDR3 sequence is CASTVTGNNYGYTF. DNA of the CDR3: TGTGCCAGCACTGTGACAGGGAACAACTATGGCTACACCTTC.

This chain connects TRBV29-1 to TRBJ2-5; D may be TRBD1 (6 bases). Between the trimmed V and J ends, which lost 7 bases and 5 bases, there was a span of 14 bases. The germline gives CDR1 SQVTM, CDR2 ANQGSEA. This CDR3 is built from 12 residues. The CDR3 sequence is CSGITGSETQYF. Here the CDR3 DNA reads TGCAGCGGTATTACAGGGTCCGAGACCCAGTACTTC.

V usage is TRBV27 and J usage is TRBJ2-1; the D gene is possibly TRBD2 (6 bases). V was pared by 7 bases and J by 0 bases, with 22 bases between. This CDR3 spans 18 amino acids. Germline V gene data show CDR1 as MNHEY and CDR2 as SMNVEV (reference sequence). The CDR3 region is CASKFTPMAGSSYNEQFF. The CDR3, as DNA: TGTGCCAGCAAGTTCACCCCCATGGCGGGAAGCTCCTACAATGAGCAGTTCTTC.

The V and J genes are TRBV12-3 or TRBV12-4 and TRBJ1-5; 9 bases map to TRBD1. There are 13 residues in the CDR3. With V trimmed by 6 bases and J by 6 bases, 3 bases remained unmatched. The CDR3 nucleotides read TGTGCCAGCAGCTACAGGGGGCTTCAGCCCCAGCATTTT. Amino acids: CASSYRGLQPQHF.

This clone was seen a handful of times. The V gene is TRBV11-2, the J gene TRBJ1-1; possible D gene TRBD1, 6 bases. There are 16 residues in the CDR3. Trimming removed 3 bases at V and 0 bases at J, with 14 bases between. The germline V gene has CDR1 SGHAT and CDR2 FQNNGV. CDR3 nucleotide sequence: TGTGCCAGCAGCTTCGGAAGGACAGTCATGAACACTGAAGCTTTCTTT. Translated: CASSFGRTVMNTEAFF.

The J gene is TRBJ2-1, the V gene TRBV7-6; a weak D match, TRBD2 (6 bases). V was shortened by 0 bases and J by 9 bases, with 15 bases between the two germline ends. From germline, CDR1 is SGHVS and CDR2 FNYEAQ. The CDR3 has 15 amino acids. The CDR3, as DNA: TGTGCCAGCAGCTTAGCGGGAGGTTCCCACTCTGAGCAGTTCTTC. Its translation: CASSLAGGSHSEQFF.

The CDR3 sequence is CASSPVSQFYEQYF. The CDR3 bases are TGTGCCAGCTCACCAGTGTCGCAGTTCTACGAGCAGTACTTC. The gene calls are TRBV18 and TRBJ2-7; no clear D gene. Germline V gives CDR1 KGHSH, CDR2 LQKENI. V was shortened by 2 bases and J by 3 bases, with 11 bases between the two germline ends. The CDR3 is 14 residues long.